The clone carrying this T cell receptor (beta chain) was recorded at least ten times. The entry originates in a study of T cells of healthy individuals. Trimming removed 2 bases at V and 3 bases at J, with 3 bases between. The V gene's germline CDR1 is SQVTM and CDR2 ANQGSEA. The CDR3 is made up of 11 amino acids. Each CDR3 protein gets one entry after TCRdb re-called the 5' RACE reads with MiXCR. The table shows about 60,000 distinct CDR3 sequences, with roughly 15% occurring only once. This TCR derives from a human donor in good health. The chain couples TRBV29-1 to TRBJ2-3; D ambiguous. CDR3 sequence (DNA): TGCAGCGTTGAACGGACAGATACGCAGTATTTT. Protein sequence: CSVERTDTQYF.